This T cell receptor (beta chain) came from a study of T cells in Graves' hyperthyroidism and ophthalmopathy. This clonotype was seen ten or more times. Trimming shortened V by 5 bases and J by 0 bases, and 20 bases separated the two germline ends. CDR1 and CDR2 from the germline V gene are DFQATT and SNEGSKA (reference sequence). The CDR3 loop spans 16 amino acids. It was RNA transcripts that yielded the amplified TCR beta CDR3 regions. First-round RT-PCR of the TCR CDR3 relied on the HTBI primer set. TCRdb itself ran the multiplex PCR reads through MiXCR, one entry per CDR3 protein. This sample yields about 400,000 distinct CDR3 sequences, of which around 15% are seen a single time; around 27% belongs to the top ten.

This clonotype was sampled from a man over 45 with Graves' ophthalmopathy. Sequenced input: blood. This chain connects TRBV20-1 to TRBJ2-7; no clear D. The DNA of the CDR3 is TGCAGTGCTCTAGATTTACGCGGCGCCTACTCCTACGAGCAGTACTTC. As protein: CSALDLRGAYSYEQYF.